Each of the 7 T cell receptor beta chains below was sequenced from the same sample in a study of regulatory T cells in long-lasting Graves disease. Construction of TCR beta libraries relied on iRepertoire HTBI primers and on Arm-PCR targeting CDR3 regions. Using its own MiXCR run on the multiplex PCR reads, TCRdb lists one record per CDR3 protein. The data hold about 430,000 distinct CDR3 sequences, with approximately 15% observed a single time. Sample time point: newly diagnosed GD, antithyroid drugs for less than 3 months. After RNA was extracted from PBMCs, the TCR library was made from it. The sample also formed part of further work on T cells in Graves' hyperthyroidism and ophthalmopathy.

This material consisted of peripheral blood mononuclear cells (PBMCs), taken at new diagnosis, from a patient treated with antithyroid drugs. The origin of the receptors is a middle-aged woman with Graves disease.

This clonotype was seen many times. The V gene is TRBV19, the J gene TRBJ1-2, with D possibly TRBD1 on 5 matching bases. The V and J ends lost 2 bases and 4 bases respectively, with 14 bases between them. Germline V CDR1 and CDR2: LNHDA, SQIVND (reference sequence). There are 15 residues in the CDR3. The CDR3 sequence: CASSILGGTSYGYTF. CDR3 nucleotides: TGTGCCAGTAGTATACTGGGAGGGACTTCCTATGGCTACACCTTC.

This clonotype was seen at least ten times. The V and J genes are TRBV11-3 and TRBJ2-7; 7 bases align to TRBD2. The CDR3 extends over 13 amino acids. V lost 3 bases and J lost 5; bases outside the gene matches: 4. Germline V gives CDR1 SGHNT, CDR2 YENEEA. The DNA for the CDR3 is TGTGCCAGCAGCTTCCCGGGACTAAACGAGCAGTACTTC. Translated: CASSFPGLNEQYF.

The table lists this clonotype with many counts. The rearrangement joins TRBV3-1 to TRBJ2-5; 7 nucleotides agree with TRBD2. The CDR3 extends over 17 amino acids. The trim removed 1 base at V and 0 bases at J, leaving 8 bases unmatched. Germline V gene sequence: CDR1 LGHDT, CDR2 YNNKEL (reference sequence). CDR3 bases: TGTGCCAGCAGCCAAGCTTGGGCGGGAGCTTACCAAGAGACCCAGTACTTC. It codes for CASSQAWAGAYQETQYF.

This clonotype was counted ten times or more. The V gene is TRBV28, the J gene TRBJ1-4, with unresolved D. There are 17 residues in the CDR3. V lost 2 bases to trimming and J lost 0 bases, with 13 bases between them. CDR1 and CDR2 from the germline V gene are MDHEN and SYDVKM. The CDR3, as DNA: TGTGCCAGCAGTTTAGAACATAACCTTGCAACTAATGAAAAACTGTTTTTT. It is translated as CASSLEHNLATNEKLFF. The full variable domain, rest sourced from reference TRBV28 and TRBJ1-4, is DVKVTQSSRYLVKRTGEKVFLECVQDMDHENMFWYRQDPGLGLRLIYFSYDVKMKEKGDIPEGYSVSREKKERFSLILESASTNQTSMYLCASSLEHNLATNEKLFFGSGTQLSVL.

The chain combines TRBV11-2 with TRBJ2-7, with D maybe TRBD1 (5 bases). V was trimmed by 3 bases and J by 5 bases, leaving 29 bases between them. The CDR3 is made up of 19 amino acids. The germline CDR1 and CDR2 sequences are SGHAT and FQNNGV. CDR3 loop: CASSFIAGPGFSHPNEQYF. DNA for the CDR3: TGTGCCAGCAGCTTTATCGCCGGACCAGGGTTCAGCCACCCCAACGAGCAGTACTTC.

The chain joins TRBV14 to TRBJ2-7, with 8 bases lining up with TRBD2. V lost 6 bases and J lost 2; bases outside the gene matches: 9. CDR1 SGHDN and CDR2 FVKESK come from the germline V gene. The CDR3 spans 15 residues. The CDR3 loop is CASSSWSSGPYEQYF. DNA for the CDR3: TGTGCCAGCAGTAGCTGGTCTAGCGGGCCCTACGAGCAGTACTTC.

The sample holds many counts of this clonotype. V gene TRBV2 combines with J gene TRBJ2-1, with 7 bases fitting TRBD2. The germline V gene encodes CDR1 SNHLY and CDR2 FYNNEI. The V segment lost 4 bases and the J segment 6 bases; nucleotides outside the gene matches: 0. The CDR3 totals 12 residues. The CDR3 region has the DNA TGTGCCAGCAGTGCGGGGGGCAATGAGCAGTTCTTC. It encodes CASSAGGNEQFF.